This T cell receptor beta chain was retrieved from a study of T cell changes during pregnancy in multiple sclerosis. There are 14 residues in the CDR3. The V and J ends lost 1 base and 5 bases respectively, with 12 bases between them. CDR1 KGHSH and CDR2 LQKENI come from the germline V gene. This clone appeared a single time. The assay was immunoSEQ multiplex PCR, and TCRdb's table has in-frame clones only and misses some. The sample shows over 90,000 clones, around 93% of them seen only once. The sequence came from a female donor with multiple sclerosis, enrolled in a pregnancy study. This sequence joins TRBV18 and TRBJ2-7, with D maybe TRBD2 (6 bases). Sequencing used peripheral blood, obtained after pregnancy. The CDR3 DNA is TGTGCCAGCTCACCACAGGCAGGGAGGCACGAGCAGTACTTC. Translating gives CASSPQAGRHEQYF.